Below, 18 T cell receptor beta chains from the same sample are listed, as sequenced in a study of Graves' ophthalmopathy and Graves' hyperthyroidism. Amplified TCR beta CDR3 regions were obtained using RNA transcripts as template. RT-PCR in the first round used HTBI primers; a second-round multiplex PCR followed. MiXCR, applied by TCRdb to the multiplex PCR reads, yields one record per CDR3 protein. The sample lists 340,000 or so distinct CDR3 sequences, about 17% occurring once. Sequenced material: peripheral blood. The receptors originated from an adult man with Graves' ophthalmopathy.

This clonotype has at least ten counts. V gene TRBV12-3 or TRBV12-4 combines with J gene TRBJ2-7, with a weak D call TRBD2 (5 bases). The CDR3 has 17 residues. Trimming stripped 4 bases from V and 4 bases from J, with 23 bases between. As DNA, the CDR3 is TGTGCCAGCAGTTCCCGACTAACGGGCGGTGGGGTGTACGAGCAGTACTTC. This translates into CASSSRLTGGGVYEQYF.

This clonotype appeared many times. This chain uses TRBV11-2 with TRBJ2-7, with no clear D. Germline CDR1 reads SGHAT; CDR2 reads FQNNGV. The CDR3 runs 17 residues. Trimming took off 5 bases at V and 0 bases at J, with 20 bases between the two ends. CDR3 DNA sequence: TGTGCCAGCAGCCCACGTTTCGTCATACACGCCTCCTACGAGCAGTACTTC. Its protein is CASSPRFVIHASYEQYF.

Many counts were recorded for this clonotype. V usage is TRBV28 and J usage is TRBJ1-2; 8 nucleotides agree with TRBD1. The trim removed 6 bases at V and 4 bases at J, leaving 10 bases unmatched. CDR1 is MDHEN, CDR2 SYDVKM, per germline. The CDR3 covers 15 residues. CDR3 protein: CASSRYRGGGYGYTF. The DNA for the CDR3 is TGTGCCAGCAGCCGTTACAGGGGGGGTGGCTATGGCTACACCTTC.

This clonotype showed up many times. The rearrangement links TRBV6-2 or TRBV6-3 to TRBJ2-7, with 9 bases lining up with TRBD1. Germline lookup yields CDR1 MNHEY and CDR2 SVGEGT. This CDR3 contains 14 residues. V was clipped by 5 bases and J by 5 bases; unmatched bases: 7. The CDR3 is CASSRQGGVDEQYF. Here the CDR3 DNA reads TGTGCCAGCAGTCGACAGGGGGGTGTCGACGAGCAGTACTTC.

This clonotype was observed at least ten times. DNA for the CDR3: TGTGCCAGTAGGGACAGTAACTATGGCTACACCTTC. It translates to CASRDSNYGYTF. The chain is built from TRBV19 and TRBJ1-2, with D possibly being TRBD1 (6 bases). The CDR3 covers 12 residues. The germline V and J ends were trimmed by 6 bases and 1 base, with 6 bases remaining between them. Germline loops: CDR1 LNHDA, CDR2 SQIVND (reference sequence).

In this sample, this clonotype turned up a few times. Written as DNA, the CDR3 is TGCGCCAGCAGCCAAGGGCCGGGAGGGTTCGAGACCCAGTACTTC. It specifies CASSQGPGGFETQYF. The V call is TRBV4-1, the J call TRBJ2-5; 8 bases agree with TRBD2. V dropped 1 base and J dropped 5; count of bases not matched to a gene: 6. Germline V CDR1 and CDR2: MGHRA, YSYEKL. The CDR3 runs to 15 residues.

The chain joins TRBV3-1 to TRBJ2-5; 8 bases map to TRBD2. The CDR3 totals 14 residues. V was clipped by 10 bases and J by 4 bases; unmatched bases: 11. Germline CDR1 LGHDT, CDR2 YNNKEL (reference sequence). This chain's CDR3 is CATRQAGGGETQYF. As DNA, the CDR3 is TGTGCCACCCGCCAGGCGGGAGGTGGAGAGACCCAGTACTTC.

This clonotype was counted ten times or more. The J gene is TRBJ1-6, the V gene TRBV5-1, with a weak D call TRBD1 (5 bases). The germline CDR1 and CDR2 sequences are SGHRS and YFSETQ. Trimming removed 1 base from V and 9 bases from J, with 14 bases in between. The CDR3 consists of 15 residues. The CDR3 sequence is CASSLSWDPFSPLHF. The CDR3 nucleotides read TGCGCCAGCAGCTTGAGTTGGGACCCTTTTTCACCCCTCCACTTT.

This clonotype was seen ten or more times. The chain joins TRBV4-3 to TRBJ1-5, with 7 bases lining up with TRBD1. V lost 0 bases to trimming and J lost 4 bases; unmatched junction nucleotides: 6. Looked up from germline, CDR1 is LGHNA and CDR2 is YSLEER. The CDR3 is 16 residues long. The CDR3 here is CASSQDRQGGNQPQHF. CDR3 nucleotides: TGCGCCAGCAGCCAAGATCGGCAGGGGGGAAATCAGCCCCAGCATTTT.

CDR3 amino acids: CSVGMSAGMYETQYF. CDR3 DNA sequence: TGCAGCGTTGGCATGTCGGCGGGAATGTATGAGACCCAGTACTTC. This chain uses TRBV29-1 with TRBJ2-5, with D maybe TRBD2 (6 bases). CDR1 and CDR2 (germline): SQVTM, ANQGSEA. The CDR3 runs 15 residues. Deletions cut 4 bases from V and 5 bases from J, with 20 bases between.

This clonotype came up many times. The rearrangement links TRBV12-3 or TRBV12-4 to TRBJ2-7; perhaps TRBD2 as D (5 bases). Trimming took off 3 bases at V and 0 bases at J, with 12 bases between the two ends. The CDR3 loop spans 15 amino acids. The CDR3 sequence: CASSFSVTSSYEQYF. The CDR3 nucleotides are TGTGCCAGCAGTTTTTCAGTCACTAGCTCCTACGAGCAGTACTTC.

Concerning this clonotype itself: A much larger clone sits a single nucleotide away, making a read error possible. In this CDR3 the conserved last residue, phenylalanine or tryptophan, is missing, so a read error is likely. The rearrangement uses TRBV4-1 and TRBJ2-2; a possible D gene is TRBD2 (5 bases). CDR3 length: 16 residues. The V gene's germline CDR1 is MGHRA and CDR2 YSYEKL. V lost 1 base and J 1 base, leaving 10 bases between the germline ends. CDR3 residues: CASSQAQRMNTGELFS. The CDR3 coding sequence is TGCGCCAGCAGCCAAGCCCAGCGGATGAACACCGGGGAGCTGTTTTCT.

In its sample, this clonotype was seen many times. The chain has TRBV11-1 and TRBJ1-6; 7 nucleotides line up with TRBD1. CDR1 and CDR2 (germline): SGHAT, FQDESV (reference sequence). The V gene end was trimmed by 6 bases and the J gene end by 4 bases; junction bases not matched to a gene: 6. The CDR3 totals 15 residues. The CDR3 is CASRGPGQYNSPLHF. CDR3 DNA: TGTGCCAGCAGGGGACCGGGACAGTATAATTCACCCCTCCACTTT.

In this sample, this clonotype turned up many times. The chain recombines TRBV10-1 with TRBJ2-2; possibly TRBD1 or TRBD2 for D (5 bases each). The V end lost 6 bases, the J end lost 6 bases, and 17 bases lay between the germline ends. Germline CDR1 WNHNN, CDR2 SYGVQD (reference sequence). The CDR3 runs 15 residues. CDR3 coding DNA: TGCGCCAGCAGCGCCGGGACCCAACTCGCCGGGGAGCTGTTTTTT. Protein sequence: CASSAGTQLAGELFF.

The sample holds many counts of this clonotype. The rearrangement uses TRBV20-1 and TRBJ2-7; D assignment may be TRBD1 or TRBD2 (5 bases each). From germline, CDR1 is DFQATT and CDR2 SNEGSKA (reference sequence). This CDR3 spans 14 amino acids. V lost 5 bases and J lost 5, with 19 bases in between. The CDR3 sequence is CSADPGTARNEQYF. The CDR3 coding sequence is TGCAGTGCTGACCCCGGGACCGCAAGAAACGAGCAGTACTTC.

V usage is TRBV2 and J usage is TRBJ1-5; 7 bases agree with TRBD1. The V gene end was trimmed by 6 bases and the J gene end by 3 bases; junction bases not matched to a gene: 8. Germline V gives CDR1 SNHLY, CDR2 FYNNEI. The CDR3 consists of 15 residues. CDR3 DNA: TGTGCCAGCAGCGCCAGGGACAGCTCCAATCAGCCCCAGCATTTT. Translation: CASSARDSSNQPQHF.

This clonotype was seen repeatedly, ten times or more. The chain carries TRBV4-1 and TRBJ1-1; the match to TRBD1 covers 11 bases. J lost 7 bases, V lost 2 bases, and 18 bases had no gene match. CDR1 is MGHRA and CDR2 is YSYEKL in the germline V gene. CDR3 length: 19 residues. Written as DNA, the CDR3 is TGCGCCAGCAGCCAACCTCCCCTAGGACAGGGGGCGCGAAAAGGTGAAGCTTTCTTT. Its protein product is CASSQPPLGQGARKGEAFF.

This clonotype was seen ten or more times. The CDR3 loop reads CASSNRRGQGGPRYGYTF. The CDR3 region has the DNA TGTGCCAGCAGTAACCGAAGGGGACAGGGAGGCCCGCGCTATGGCTACACCTTC. The chain employs TRBV6-2 or TRBV6-3 and TRBJ1-2; 9 bases are shared with TRBD1. Germline V lookup: CDR1 MNHEY, CDR2 SVGEGT. V gave up 5 bases and J gave up 4 bases; unmatched junction bases: 17. This CDR3 contains 18 residues.